A single sample gave rise to the 10 T cell receptor beta chains below, sequenced in a study of blood T cell repertoires in COVID-19 (dated by TCRdb to 2018 to 2021). Receptor libraries were prepared by the immunoSEQ multiplex PCR assay. In its TCRdb copy, this immuneACCESS table keeps in-frame sequences only and misses some clones. Where compared with another copy, unresolved V genes explain less than half of these, and the others have no known cause. The sample profile shows a few hundred thousand clones; around 80% of them were found once. The top ten clones comprise roughly 1.3% of the sample. The source material was peripheral blood. Receptors were obtained from a woman younger than 45 with COVID-19, enrolled during active disease.

The chain carries TRBV19 and TRBJ2-7; perhaps TRBD2 as D (5 bases). V was cut by 5 bases and J by 4 bases, with 12 bases left in between. Germline CDR1 is LNHDA and CDR2 is SQIVND (reference sequence). CDR3 size: 13 residues. The CDR3 loop is CASSQRALYEQYF. The CDR3 DNA reads as TGTGCCAGTAGTCAGAGGGCCCTATACGAGCAGTACTTC.

This clone was seen many times. CDR3 DNA: TGCGCCAGCACACCGACAGGGCCTGCCGGGGAGCTGTTTTTT. Its protein product is CASTPTGPAGELFF. The chain is built from TRBV5-1 and TRBJ2-2; TRBD1 aligns across 7 bases. V lost 6 bases and J lost 6; bases outside the gene matches: 8. Germline V lookup: CDR1 SGHRS, CDR2 YFSETQ. CDR3 length equals 14 residues.

This clone occurred once. V usage is TRBV9 and J usage is TRBJ1-4; 7 bases map to TRBD1. The CDR3 has 14 amino acids. The germline gives CDR1 SGDLS, CDR2 YYNGEE. After removal of 7 bases from V and 4 bases from J, the junction contained 7 bases not matched to a gene. CDR3 sequence reads: CASARDSHNEKLFF. Written as DNA, the CDR3 is TGTGCCAGCGCCCGGGACAGCCATAATGAAAAACTGTTTTTT.

The chain combines TRBV27 with TRBJ2-7; TRBD1 matches at 8 bases. CDR1 and CDR2 from the germline V gene are MNHEY and SMNVEV (reference sequence). V dropped 1 base and J dropped 1; count of bases not matched to a gene: 12. The CDR3 sequence is 18 residues long. CDR3 amino acids: CASSLFSQRTGTSYEQYF. The CDR3 region has the DNA TGTGCCAGCAGTTTATTTTCTCAGCGGACAGGGACATCCTACGAGCAGTACTTC.

The genes are TRBV15 and TRBJ2-5; D not resolved. This CDR3 comprises 13 residues. The V end was cut by 5 bases, the J end by 2 bases, with 9 bases between. The germline gives CDR1 LNHNV, CDR2 YYDKDF (reference sequence). This CDR3 is CATSGRLQETQYF. The CDR3 bases are TGTGCCACCAGCGGCAGATTACAAGAGACCCAGTACTTC.

The J gene is TRBJ1-1, the V gene TRBV7-9; D is uncertain. From germline, CDR1 is SEHNR and CDR2 FQNEAQ (reference sequence). The CDR3 spans 13 residues. Trimming stripped 5 bases from V and 3 bases from J, with 10 bases between. The CDR3 here is CASSLRRDTEAFF. CDR3 bases: TGTGCCAGCAGCCTAAGACGGGACACTGAAGCTTTCTTT. Together with reference TRBV7-9 and TRBJ1-1, the CDR3 gives the full variable domain: DTGVSQNPRHKITKRGQNVTFRCDPISEHNRLYWYRQTLGQGPEFLTYFQNEAQLEKSRLLSDRFSAERPKGSFSTLEIQRTEQGDSAMYLCASSLRRDTEAFFGQGTRLTVV.

The CDR3 here is CASSYLPGLAVAKNIQYF. The CDR3, as DNA: TGTGCCAGCAGCTACCTTCCGGGACTAGCGGTAGCCAAAAACATTCAGTACTTC. The V and J genes are TRBV7-2 and TRBJ2-4, with TRBD2 identical over 11 bases. With 4 bases clipped from V and 0 bases from J, the junction kept 8 bases outside the gene matches. Germline V gene lookup returns CDR1 SGHTA and CDR2 FQGNSA. The CDR3 loop spans 18 amino acids.

The rearrangement joins TRBV28 to TRBJ1-5; 10 bases agree with TRBD1. Germline CDR1 is MDHEN and CDR2 is SYDVKM. This CDR3 spans 18 amino acids. The trim removed 5 bases at V and 0 bases at J, leaving 10 bases unmatched. The CDR3 DNA follows: TGTGCCAGCAGTCCTACGACAGGGGGCCTATATAGCAATCAGCCCCAGCATTTT. This translates into CASSPTTGGLYSNQPQHF.

This chain connects TRBV12-3 or TRBV12-4 to TRBJ1-1; the D gene is possibly TRBD1 (6 bases). This CDR3 has 11 residues. With 10 bases removed from V and 7 bases from J, the gap between germline ends came to 13 bases. The CDR3 reads CANRDGGEAFF. CDR3 nucleotides: TGTGCCAACAGGGATGGCGGTGAAGCTTTCTTT.

The V and J genes are TRBV5-6 and TRBJ1-1; no definite D call. Germline CDR1 and CDR2: SGHDT and YYEEEE. This CDR3 has 14 residues. Trimming removed 1 base from V and 1 base from J, with 8 bases in between. CDR3 sequence reads: CASSLNRPNTEAFF. Here the CDR3 DNA reads TGTGCCAGCAGCTTGAACAGACCGAACACTGAAGCTTTCTTT.